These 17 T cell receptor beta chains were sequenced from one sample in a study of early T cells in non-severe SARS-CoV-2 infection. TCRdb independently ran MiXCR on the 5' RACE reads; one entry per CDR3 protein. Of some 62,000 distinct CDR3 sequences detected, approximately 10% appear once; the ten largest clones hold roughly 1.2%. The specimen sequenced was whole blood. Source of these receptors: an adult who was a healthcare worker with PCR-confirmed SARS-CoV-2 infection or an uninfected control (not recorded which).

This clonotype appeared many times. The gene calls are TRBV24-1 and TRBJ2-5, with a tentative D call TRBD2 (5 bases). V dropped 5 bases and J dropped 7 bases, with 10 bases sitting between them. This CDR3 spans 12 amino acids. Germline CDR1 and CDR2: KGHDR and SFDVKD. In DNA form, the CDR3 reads TGTGCCACCAGTGTAGAGGGTATGACCCAGTACTTC. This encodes CATSVEGMTQYF.

Written as DNA, the CDR3 is TGTGCCAGCAGTCTCTCAACAGGGGTGCCCCAGCATTTT. This sequence encodes CASSLSTGVPQHF. The chain has TRBV12-3 or TRBV12-4 and TRBJ1-5, with 7 bases matching TRBD1. The V segment lost 5 bases and the J segment 9 bases; nucleotides outside the gene matches: 7. The CDR3 spans 13 residues.

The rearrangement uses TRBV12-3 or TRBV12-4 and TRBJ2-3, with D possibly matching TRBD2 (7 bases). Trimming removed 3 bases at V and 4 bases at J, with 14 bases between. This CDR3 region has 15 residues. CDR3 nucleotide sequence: TGTGCCAGCAGTTTTAGGGGCGGGGGCGCAGATACGCAGTATTTT. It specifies CASSFRGGGADTQYF.

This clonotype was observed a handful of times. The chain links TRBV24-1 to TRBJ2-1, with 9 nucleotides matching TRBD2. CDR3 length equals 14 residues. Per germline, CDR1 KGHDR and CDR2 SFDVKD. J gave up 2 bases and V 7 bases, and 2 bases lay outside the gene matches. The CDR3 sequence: CATSIAGAYNEQFF. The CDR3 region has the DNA TGTGCCACCAGCATAGCGGGGGCCTACAATGAGCAGTTCTTC.

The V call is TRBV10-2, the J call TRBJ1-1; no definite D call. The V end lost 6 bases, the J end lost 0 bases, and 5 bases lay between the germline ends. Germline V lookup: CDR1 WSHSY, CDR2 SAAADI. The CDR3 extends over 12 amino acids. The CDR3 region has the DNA TGCGCCAGCAGCGGACTGAACACTGAAGCTTTCTTT. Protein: CASSGLNTEAFF.

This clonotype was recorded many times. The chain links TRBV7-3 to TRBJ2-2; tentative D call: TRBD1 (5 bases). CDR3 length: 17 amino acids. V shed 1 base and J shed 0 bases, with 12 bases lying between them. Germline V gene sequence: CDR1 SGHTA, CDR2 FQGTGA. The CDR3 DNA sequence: TGTGCCAGCAGCTTAAAAGGGTGGACAACGAACACCGGGGAGCTGTTTTTT. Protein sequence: CASSLKGWTTNTGELFF.

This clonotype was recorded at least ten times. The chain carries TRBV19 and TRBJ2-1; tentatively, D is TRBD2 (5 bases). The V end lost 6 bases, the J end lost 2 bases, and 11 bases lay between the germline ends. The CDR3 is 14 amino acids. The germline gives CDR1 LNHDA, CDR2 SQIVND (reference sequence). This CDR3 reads CASSPSNTYNEQFF. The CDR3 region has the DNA TGTGCCAGTAGCCCTAGCAATACCTACAATGAGCAGTTCTTC.

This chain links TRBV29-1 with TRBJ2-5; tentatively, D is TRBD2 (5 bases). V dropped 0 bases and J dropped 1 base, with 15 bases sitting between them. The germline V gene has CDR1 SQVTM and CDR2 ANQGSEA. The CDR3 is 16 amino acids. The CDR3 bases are TGCAGCGTTGAAGACCGGCATCTAGCTTCCCAAGAGACCCAGTACTTC. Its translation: CSVEDRHLASQETQYF.

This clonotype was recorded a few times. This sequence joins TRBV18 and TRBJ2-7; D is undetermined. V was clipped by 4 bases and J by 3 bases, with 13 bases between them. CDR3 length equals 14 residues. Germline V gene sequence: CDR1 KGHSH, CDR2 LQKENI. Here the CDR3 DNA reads TGTGCCAGCTCACGACCGGGCCTCGACTACGAGCAGTACGTC. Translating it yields CASSRPGLDYEQYV.

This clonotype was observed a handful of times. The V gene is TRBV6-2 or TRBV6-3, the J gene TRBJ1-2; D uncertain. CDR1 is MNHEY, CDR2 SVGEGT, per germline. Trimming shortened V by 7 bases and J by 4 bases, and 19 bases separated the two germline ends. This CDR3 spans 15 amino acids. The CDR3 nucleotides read TGTGCCAGCACGGGATGGGCAGAGAGTAGCTATGGCTACACCTTC. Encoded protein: CASTGWAESSYGYTF.

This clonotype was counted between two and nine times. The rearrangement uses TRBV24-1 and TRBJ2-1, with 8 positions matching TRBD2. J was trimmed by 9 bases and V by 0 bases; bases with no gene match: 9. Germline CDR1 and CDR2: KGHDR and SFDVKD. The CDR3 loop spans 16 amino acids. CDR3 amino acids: CATSDLLSGGALEQFF. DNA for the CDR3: TGTGCCACCAGTGATTTGCTGAGCGGGGGTGCACTTGAGCAGTTCTTC.

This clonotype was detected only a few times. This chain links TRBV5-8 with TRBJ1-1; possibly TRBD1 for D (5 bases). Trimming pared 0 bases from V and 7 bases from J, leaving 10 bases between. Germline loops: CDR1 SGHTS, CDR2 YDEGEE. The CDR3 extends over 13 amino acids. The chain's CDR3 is CASSLEWDDEAFF. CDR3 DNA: TGTGCCAGCAGCTTGGAGTGGGACGATGAAGCTTTCTTT.

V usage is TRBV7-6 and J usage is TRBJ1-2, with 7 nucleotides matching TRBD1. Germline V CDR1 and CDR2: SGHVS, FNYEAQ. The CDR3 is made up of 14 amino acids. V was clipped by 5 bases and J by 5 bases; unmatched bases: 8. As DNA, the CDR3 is TGTGCCAGCAGCGCCGGGACAGCTACTTATGGCTACACCTTC. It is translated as CASSAGTATYGYTF.

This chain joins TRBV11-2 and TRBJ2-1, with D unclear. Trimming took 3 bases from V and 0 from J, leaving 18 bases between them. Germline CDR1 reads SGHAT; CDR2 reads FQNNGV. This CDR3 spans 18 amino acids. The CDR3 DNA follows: TGTGCCAGCAGCTTGCCCTTTAGAGTGCAGAACTCCTACAATGAGCAGTTCTTC. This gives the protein CASSLPFRVQNSYNEQFF.

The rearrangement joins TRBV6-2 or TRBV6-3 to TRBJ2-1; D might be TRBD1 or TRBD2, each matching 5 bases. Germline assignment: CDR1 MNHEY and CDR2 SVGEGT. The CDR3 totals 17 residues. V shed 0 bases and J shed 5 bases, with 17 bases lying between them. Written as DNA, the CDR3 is TGTGCCAGCAGTTACTCATTCTTGTCGAGGGGTGACAATGAGCAGTTCTTC. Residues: CASSYSFLSRGDNEQFF.

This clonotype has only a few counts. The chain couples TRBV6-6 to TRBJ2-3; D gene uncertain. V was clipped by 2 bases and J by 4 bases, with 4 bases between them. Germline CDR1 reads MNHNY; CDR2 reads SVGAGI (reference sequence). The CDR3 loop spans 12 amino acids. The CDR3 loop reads CASSYAPDTQYF. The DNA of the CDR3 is TGTGCCAGCAGTTACGCTCCAGATACGCAGTATTTT.

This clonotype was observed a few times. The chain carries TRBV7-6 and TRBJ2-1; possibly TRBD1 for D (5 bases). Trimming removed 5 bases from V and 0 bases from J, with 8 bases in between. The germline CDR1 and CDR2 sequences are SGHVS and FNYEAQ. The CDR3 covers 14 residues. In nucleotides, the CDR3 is TGTGCCAGCAGCGACAGTAGCTCCTACAATGAGCAGTTCTTC. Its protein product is CASSDSSSYNEQFF.